These 6 T cell receptor beta chains were sequenced from one sample in a study of control samples from healthy donors and cancer patients. Sequencing was performed with immunoSEQ multiplex PCR; in TCRdb, only in-frame clones are kept and a portion is missing. The table includes roughly 180,000 clones, 91% detected once. Sequenced: blood. Source of these receptors: a woman in her thirties or forties in good health.

The rearrangement joins TRBV4-1 to TRBJ2-1, with D perhaps matching TRBD1 or TRBD2 (5 bases each). Germline CDR1 reads MGHRA; CDR2 reads YSYEKL. The CDR3 spans 12 residues. Trimming took off 3 bases at V and 5 bases at J, with 5 bases between the two ends. In DNA form, the CDR3 reads TGCGCCAGCAGCCAGGGGGACAATGAGCAGTTCTTC. Amino acid sequence: CASSQGDNEQFF.

V gene TRBV6-1 combines with J gene TRBJ1-5; D perhaps matches TRBD1 (5 bases). The CDR3 sequence is 15 residues long. V gave up 1 base and J gave up 4 bases, with 11 bases separating them. Germline V lookup: CDR1 MNHNS, CDR2 SASEGT. The CDR3 here is CASSEGAGQNQPQHF. The CDR3 nucleotides read TGTGCCAGCAGTGAAGGGGCAGGACAAAATCAGCCCCAGCATTTT.

The gene calls are TRBV5-4 and TRBJ2-5; D may match TRBD1 or TRBD2 (5 bases each). V lost 1 base, J lost 5 bases, and 15 bases lay in between. This CDR3 is 15 amino acids long. The germline gives CDR1 SGHNT, CDR2 YYREEE (reference sequence). The CDR3 coding sequence is TGTGCCAGCAGCTTGAATTATTTCGGGGCGGAGACCCAGTACTTC. This translates into CASSLNYFGAETQYF.

The CDR3 sequence: CSVVSSSEQFF. In nucleotides, the CDR3 is TGCAGCGTTGTCTCCAGCAGTGAGCAGTTCTTC. V gene TRBV29-1 combines with J gene TRBJ2-1; D remains unclear. CDR3 length equals 11 residues. Trimming stripped 4 bases from V and 9 bases from J, with 10 bases between. From germline, CDR1 is SQVTM and CDR2 ANQGSEA.

DNA for the CDR3: TGTGCCACCAGCAGAGCGGCAGGAGCCAACTATGGCTACACCTTC. It encodes CATSRAAGANYGYTF. This chain links TRBV15 with TRBJ1-2; unclear D gene. Per germline, CDR1 LNHNV and CDR2 YYDKDF (reference sequence). V was shortened by 1 base and J by 2 bases, with 11 bases between the two germline ends. This CDR3 region has 15 residues. Full variable domain (missing parts from reference TRBV15 and TRBJ1-2): DAMVIQNPRYQVTQFGKPVTLSCSQTLNHNVMYWYQQKSSQAPKLLFHYYDKDFNNEADTPDNFQSRRPNTSFCFLDIRSPGLGDTAMYLCATSRAAGANYGYTFGSGTRLTVV.

This clone was found once. The chain uses TRBV7-9 and TRBJ1-2; D call uncertain. From germline, CDR1 is SEHNR and CDR2 FQNEAQ (reference sequence). Between the trimmed V and J ends, which lost 1 base and 2 bases, there was a span of 11 bases. The CDR3 is 15 amino acids. For the CDR3, the DNA is TGTGCCAGCAGCTTAGAGAAGAGCGGGAACTATGGCTACACCTTC. Protein: CASSLEKSGNYGYTF.